A single T cell receptor beta chain is shown here with its context. The target of this receptor is not known. Per-base quality was not reported, and no clone a single base away is much larger than it. Reading the germline V gene (reference sequence) gives CDR1 LNHDA and CDR2 SQIVND. V lost 5 bases and J lost 3 bases, and the count of bases not matched to a germline gene is 3. The CDR3 sequence holds 14 residues, the cysteine and phenylalanine included. The retained sequence is limited to the CDR3, 42 bases, with the frame set at the first base. The data belong to a study of cytomegalovirus exposure and HLA in healthy donors (dated by TCRdb to 2017 to 2019). With respect to the entire study: In an earlier analysis of 550 to 750 of the donors, 250 to 350 Gb of sequence data and just under 120 million unique TCR beta sequences from approximately 180 million T cells were reported. Roughly 310 gigabases of sequencing data and roughly 90 million unique TCR sequences were included in an early release covering about 700 HLA-typed donors. Of the roughly 420 genotyped donors, 75% to 85% were placed in the genetic ancestry cluster associated with self-reported Caucasian donors. The study aimed to test whether signatures of past pathogen exposure could be identified by cataloging public T cell receptors. Using immunosequencing, the study profiled T cell repertoires from some 670 subjects and related those repertoires to cytomegalovirus serostatus. A separate validation cohort of more than 100 different subjects was used in addition to the roughly 670-subject first cohort. To predict cytomegalovirus infection status, the study combined high-throughput TCR immunosequencing, statistical association of individual TCRs with disease status, and machine learning. In a later analysis, previously published TCR beta repertoires from hundreds of donors were re-analyzed and high-resolution HLA genotyping was added so that TCR occurrence patterns could be studied. Rather than drawing on any new phenotypic data, the later analysis identified candidate immune exposures from TCR beta sequences and the way those sequences occurred across donors. An earlier analysis of several hundred of the donors applied high-throughput TCR beta sequencing to assess whether each TCR beta V gene segment acted as functional or pseudogenic. Alongside the repertoire data, information on donor age, sex, ethnicity and CMV serostatus was compiled. A later genetic analysis took genome-wide SNP genotypes for about three fifths of the 666 donors and used that subset as a discovery cohort. All discovery cohort repertoires had been generated using a single sequencing platform. Class I and class II HLA loci were covered by the typing at four-digit resolution. The number of typed donors differed by locus: roughly 620-630 for A, B, C, DRB1 and DQB1; approximately 540 for DQA1; approximately 600 for DPA1; and approximately 450 for DPB1. Several DR-DQ haplotypes were handled as single units for association and clustering because linkage in the cohort was strong. Among about 410 genotyped donors of the cohort, an average of around 240,000 unique TCR beta nucleotide sequences was sequenced per donor, of which roughly 18% were non-productive.

Findings and caveats that apply to the study as a whole: The classifier was reported to diagnose cytomegalovirus status with high specificity and sensitivity in both the original cohort and the validation cohort. A cluster of highly shared sequence variants was judged likely to be a technical artifact of the sequencing pipeline. When HLA alleles, especially DR and DQ, strongly co-occurred, attributing TCR associations to individual alleles was difficult. The presence/absence analyses assumed that sequencing depth was roughly uniform across donors, and that assumption may not be true. The earlier analysis of about 600 of the donors excluded around 17 rarely observed V segments, including chromosome 9 orphons, because counts were too low. The cohort was sequenced for TCR beta chains only, and without alpha or paired-chain data the features that could be detected were limited. HLA typing was unavailable for some donors at each locus, so association tests used only the typed subset. An earlier analysis of some 560 of the donors showed that most TCR beta V segments appeared in productive rearrangements either about 90% or about 30% of the time, which broadly matched IMGT annotations. While some public TCRs were present in many individuals, most TCR sequences turned up only very rarely across donors. In the study, 164 TCR beta chains were listed as associated with cytomegalovirus. In a later analysis, the rate of TCR association differed among HLA loci, with DRB1 alleles having the most associated TCRs and HLA-C alleles having the fewest. The authors suggested that the approach could potentially be generalized to other disease states and immunological phenotypes. Most CMV-associated TCR beta chains appeared to be HLA-restricted in a later analysis, and the HLA associations seemed to be driven largely by CMV exposure. Correlated functional status among segregating V segments might be attributable to linkage disequilibrium, but an unknown experimental factor could not be ruled out. In a later analysis, some 17,000 TCR beta sequences were associated with specific HLA alleles at a false discovery rate of 0.05. According to a later genetic analysis, donors in an Asian-associated ancestry cluster had fewer N-insertions in productive TCRs than the approximately 650-donor mean. V-gene and J-gene trimming of TCR beta chains was associated with a missense DCLRE1C variant in a later genetic analysis, and the association was replicated in an independent cohort. A later analysis reported that several top co-occurrence clusters appeared linked to parvovirus B19, influenza, CMV and Epstein-Barr virus. A further reported finding was that TCR beta sequences accurately predicted the HLA-A and HLA-B alleles for most subjects in the first cohort. In vitro tests confirmed that a few of the cytomegalovirus-associated TCR beta chains recognize cytomegalovirus antigens. CMV serostatus was the only immune exposure information available for the cohort. In a later analysis, HLA-associated TCR beta chains showed more clonal expansion and lower generation probabilities than non-associated chains that were equally common. The 87-base-pair reads could not distinguish some IMGT-functional V segments, including TRBV6-2 and TRBV6-3, so those segments were excluded.

The cohort was made up of several hundred healthy bone marrow donors. Cohort members were all nominally healthy when sampled, although unrecorded immune exposures were likely present. The donor tested CMV seronegative, placing the donor among the 350 or so seronegative members of the cohort. Each donor provided a peripheral blood sample, and peripheral blood mononuclear cells were used for TCR beta sequencing. The Qiagen DNeasy Blood Extraction Kit was used to extract genomic DNA from the blood cell samples. The library was generated by the immunoSEQ multiplex PCR assay. A mixture of 60 forward primers for TCR Vbeta segments and 13 reverse primers for TCR Jbeta segments was used in the multiplex PCR. The CDR3 region of rearranged TCR beta genes was amplified from genomic DNA by a multiplex PCR assay. The Illumina HiSeq System was used to sequence the amplified TCR beta libraries as 87-base-pair reads. For the original study's pipeline: A later analysis counted tens of millions of unique TCR beta chains across the 666 repertoires, and some 11 million of these chains were shared by at least two donors. To remove PCR and sequencing errors, raw reads were error-corrected and collapsed into unique sequences using a nearest-neighbor algorithm that merged closely related sequences. To assign V, D and J gene segments, CDR3 sequences were aligned to IMGT reference sequences. For a sequence to be retained, a match of at least six nucleotides was required to both a V gene segment and a J gene segment. Rearrangements were classified as productive when the CDR3 lacked stop codons and remained in frame with V and J, and all other rearrangements were classified as non-productive. CDR3 was defined by IMGT convention, running from the second conserved V-encoded cysteine to the conserved J-encoded phenylalanine. The earlier analysis of about 610 of the donors excluded any sequence lacking an unambiguous match to a single V gene segment. An earlier analysis of roughly 590 of the donors called V segments functional above 56.7% productive rearrangements and segregating when the between-donor standard deviation exceeded 5%. To diagnose cytomegalovirus status from the catalog of TCR beta chain sequences, a statistical classification framework was built. In a later analysis, TCR nucleotide sequences were compared against IMGT/GENE-DB human TR gene sequences so that V and J genes could be assigned. In a later analysis, CDR3 sequences and most-parsimonious VDJ recombination scenarios were assigned using the TCRdist pipeline. In a later analysis, every TCR beta chain was defined by the combination of its CDR3 amino acid sequence and its V-gene family, and reads without a unique V-gene family were dropped. A later analysis removed 592 highly shared, low-generation-probability nucleotide sequences to deal with suspected cross-contamination and a sequencing artifact. In a later analysis, a clonal expansion index for each public chain was calculated from normalized within-repertoire ranks of inferred template counts. A later analysis computed generation probabilities with a VDJ recombination model fitted to out-of-frame rearrangements, and checked the results against IGoR. In a later analysis, TCR-TCR, TCR-HLA and TCR-CMV co-occurrence was scored with hypergeometric tests, and a repertoire-size bias correction was applied to TCR pairs. False discovery rates were estimated in a later analysis by permuting HLA or CMV assignments 20 times. A later analysis grouped co-occurring TCRs with DBSCAN, adding TCRdist sequence similarity when clustering within HLA-allele-positive subsets. Repertoires with fewer than 30,000 or more than 120,000 public chains, plus five repertoires with anomalous nucleotide sharing, were excluded from co-occurrence clustering. The immuneACCESS repertoire file appears here via TCRdb, limited to in-frame rearrangements. These files lack a portion of the clones; in checked studies, under half of the deficit traces to unresolved V genes, and the cause of the others is not known. The D gene and trimming were derived from the DNA, and the V and J assignments and clone size from that table. The sample data list over 200,000 clones, and roughly 79% of these were observed just once. Less than 2% of the sample comes from the top ten.

This sequence was found in a male donor in good health and CMV-seronegative. The chain joins TRBV19 to TRBJ2-1; the central 8 bases match TRBD1. The sequencing input was PBMCs. The DNA is as follows: TGTGCCAGTAGTCCGGGACAGGACTACAATGAGCAGTTCTTC. It translates to CASSPGQDYNEQFF. When the CDR3 is completed using the reference TRBV19 and TRBJ2-1 genes on either side, the full variable domain is DGGITQSPKYLFRKEGQNVTLSCEQNLNHDAMYWYRQDPGQGLRLIYYSQIVNDFQKGDIAEGYSVSREKKESFPLTVTSAQKNPTAFYLCASSPGQDYNEQFFGPGTRLTVL.